These T cell receptor beta chains were read from a single sample in a study of T cells expressing NK-cell markers. TCRdb derives one entry per CDR3 protein from the 5' RACE reads, leaving out DNA. Found here are a few hundred thousand distinct CDR3 sequences; the top ten clones hold approximately 3.6%. Sequenced input: blood T cells: a sorted CD56 or NKG2C T cell subset, CD4+ or CD8+ T cells, or bulk PBMC T cells (not recorded which). The receptors shown here come from a man aged 18 to 30 in good health. CDR3s include the opening cysteine and the closing phenylalanine or tryptophan.

v_gene: TRBV4-2
j_gene: TRBJ2-1
CDR3aa: CASSQDPSGRGGDEQFF

v_gene: TRBV6-2/TRBV6-3
j_gene: TRBJ2-5
CDR3aa: CASRLRWGLAETQYF

v_gene: TRBV10-3
j_gene: TRBJ1-6
CDR3aa: CAISEERDNSPLHF

v_gene: TRBV4-3
j_gene: TRBJ2-3
CDR3aa: CASSQEFRGSPDTQYF

v_gene: TRBV6-2/TRBV6-3
j_gene: TRBJ1-5
CDR3aa: CASAYSSDQPQHF

v_gene: TRBV24-1
j_gene: TRBJ1-1
CDR3aa: CATSRTGNTEAFF

v_gene: TRBV28
j_gene: TRBJ2-3
CDR3aa: CASSFLERVVPDTQYF

v_gene: TRBV5-1
j_gene: TRBJ2-1
CDR3aa: CASRREAGAHNEQFF

v_gene: TRBV6-5
j_gene: TRBJ2-1
CDR3aa: CASLTSSSAYNEQFF

v_gene: TRBV14
j_gene: TRBJ2-3
CDR3aa: CASSQDWQGGTDTQYF

v_gene: TRBV20-1
j_gene: TRBJ1-5
CDR3aa: CSASSTGGFRPQPQHF

v_gene: TRBV3-1
j_gene: TRBJ2-1
CDR3aa: CASSQELASGNEQFF

v_gene: TRBV29-1
j_gene: TRBJ1-1
CDR3aa: CSVERRQAEGAFF

v_gene: TRBV9
j_gene: TRBJ2-3
CDR3aa: CASSVEGFLETDTQYF

v_gene: TRBV12-3/TRBV12-4
j_gene: TRBJ2-1
CDR3aa: CASRGGTSETSSYNEQFF

v_gene: TRBV28
j_gene: TRBJ2-5
CDR3aa: CASSGGYWRAQGALETQYF

v_gene: TRBV28
j_gene: TRBJ2-7
CDR3aa: CASSPPRGAEYF